Shown below are 27 T cell receptor beta chains from a single sample sequenced in a study of shared clonotypes between healthy human individuals. Some clones are missing from TCRdb's copy, which holds only in-frame ones; the method was immunoSEQ multiplex PCR. Altogether under 2,500,000 clones are present, 90% to 96% being singletons, with the ten largest covering around 0.13%. The sample taken for sequencing was naive CD4+ T cells sorted from blood. Stated subset: CD45RA+ positively selected. Receptor source: a man between 18 and 29 years old in good health.

This clone has only one observation. The chain recombines TRBV15 with TRBJ2-7, with 7 bases aligning to TRBD2. CDR3 length: 18 amino acids. The germline V gene encodes CDR1 LNHNV and CDR2 YYDKDF (reference sequence). The V gene end was trimmed by 1 base and the J gene end by 5 bases; junction bases not matched to a gene: 17. CDR3 sequence (DNA): TGTGCCACCAGCAGAGTACATGGTAGCGGGTACAGCTTCGACGAGCAGTACTTC. Amino acids: CATSRVHGSGYSFDEQYF.

The genes are TRBV7-8 and TRBJ2-2; no reliable D call. Trimming stripped 2 bases from V and 3 bases from J, with 7 bases between. This CDR3 contains 14 residues. CDR1 SGHVS and CDR2 FQNEAQ come from the germline V gene. CDR3: CASSLLGYTGELFF. In DNA form, the CDR3 reads TGTGCCAGCAGCTTACTTGGGTACACCGGGGAGCTGTTTTTT.

V is TRBV7-2 and J is TRBJ2-7; perhaps TRBD1 as D (5 bases). Looked up from germline, CDR1 is SGHTA and CDR2 is FQGNSA. Trimming removed 4 bases from V and 4 bases from J, with 8 bases in between. CDR3 size: 12 residues. The CDR3: CASSYQGYEQYF. The CDR3 nucleotides are TGTGCCAGCAGCTACCAGGGTTACGAGCAGTACTTC.

A single count supports this clone. The chain employs TRBV7-2 and TRBJ2-3, with a possible D match to TRBD2 (5 bases). This CDR3 is 16 amino acids long. V was pared by 1 base and J by 4 bases, with 15 bases between. The germline V gene encodes CDR1 SGHTA and CDR2 FQGNSA. CDR3 DNA: TGTGCCAGCAGCTTAGTGATCGGGGTAAACGCAGATACGCAGTATTTT. It translates to CASSLVIGVNADTQYF.

CDR3 coding DNA: TGTGCCAGCAGCGTAGCTCAGCGGGGGAACACCGGGGAGCTGTTTTTT. Protein: CASSVAQRGNTGELFF. V usage is TRBV9 and J usage is TRBJ2-2; the match to TRBD2 covers 7 bases. The germline CDR1 and CDR2 sequences are SGDLS and YYNGEE. V shed 0 bases and J 1 base; nucleotides not matched to a gene: 3. The CDR3 covers 16 residues.

Details on this clone: Other DNA sequences from this sample encode an identical CDR3 as well. The gene calls are TRBV18 and TRBJ2-5; tentative D call: TRBD2 (5 bases). The CDR3 has 13 amino acids. Germline lookup yields CDR1 KGHSH and CDR2 LQKENI. V shed 1 base and J shed 4 bases, with 7 bases lying between them. The CDR3 DNA reads as TGTGCCAGCTCACCACAGGGAGTAGAGACCCAGTACTTC. Its translation is CASSPQGVETQYF.

Written as DNA, the CDR3 is TGTGCCAGCAGTTCCCCCGGGGTTAATGAAAAACTGTTTTTT. This gives the protein CASSSPGVNEKLFF. This chain joins TRBV28 and TRBJ1-4; D ambiguous. The germline V gene has CDR1 MDHEN and CDR2 SYDVKM. Between the trimmed V and J ends, which lost 4 bases and 4 bases, there was a span of 10 bases. The CDR3 contains 14 residues.

This chain uses TRBV28 with TRBJ2-2, with 10 bases matching TRBD2. Germline CDR1 is MDHEN and CDR2 is SYDVKM. The CDR3 length is 17 residues. V shed 7 bases and J 1 base; nucleotides not matched to a gene: 9. This CDR3 reads CASKAASGGQNTGELFF. The CDR3 nucleotides read TGTGCCAGCAAAGCGGCTAGCGGGGGCCAGAACACCGGGGAGCTGTTTTTT. The variable domain in full, with the rest retrieved from reference TRBV28 and TRBJ2-2, is DVKVTQSSRYLVKRTGEKVFLECVQDMDHENMFWYRQDPGLGLRLIYFSYDVKMKEKGDIPEGYSVSREKKERFSLILESASTNQTSMYLCASKAASGGQNTGELFFGEGSRLTVL.

For the CDR3, the DNA is TGTGCCAGCAGCGCTGAGGGGAACACAGATACGCAGTATTTT. This encodes CASSAEGNTDTQYF. The chain employs TRBV9 and TRBJ2-3, with D tentatively TRBD1 or TRBD2 (5 bases each). In germline, CDR1 is SGDLS, CDR2 YYNGEE. The CDR3 covers 14 residues. Trimming removed 3 bases from V and 2 bases from J, with 10 bases in between.

CDR3 residues: CASSPTGGADEAFF. As DNA, the CDR3 is TGTGCCAGCAGCCCTACAGGGGGCGCTGATGAAGCTTTCTTT. The chain uses TRBV5-4 and TRBJ1-1; 9 bases match TRBD1. The V gene's germline CDR1 is SGHNT and CDR2 YYREEE (reference sequence). Trimming cost V 4 bases and J 7 bases; bases outside gene matches: 8. The CDR3 loop spans 14 amino acids.

This clone was seen just once. The rearrangement uses TRBV19 and TRBJ2-7; D remains ambiguous. CDR1 is LNHDA, CDR2 SQIVND, per germline (reference sequence). V dropped 5 bases and J dropped 0 bases, with 11 bases sitting between them. CDR3 length equals 14 residues. This CDR3 reads CASSPGWVSYEQYF. The CDR3, as DNA: TGTGCCAGTAGTCCCGGTTGGGTCTCCTACGAGCAGTACTTC.

The chain uses TRBV19 and TRBJ2-5; 11 bases are shared with TRBD1. In germline, CDR1 is LNHDA, CDR2 SQIVND (reference sequence). Losses at the gene ends were 5 bases for V and 5 bases for J; bases not matched to a gene: 4. The CDR3 covers 14 residues. CDR3: CASSSDRGQETQYF. CDR3 coding DNA: TGTGCCAGTAGTTCGGACAGGGGGCAGGAGACCCAGTACTTC.

A word on this clone: The sample holds other DNA sequences that translate to the same CDR3. This chain uses TRBV7-9 with TRBJ2-3, with 10 positions matching TRBD2. This CDR3 region has 17 residues. Germline lookup yields CDR1 SEHNR and CDR2 FQNEAQ (reference sequence). V lost 1 base and J lost 1; bases outside the gene matches: 5. CDR3 in amino acids: CASSLGGLAGGTDTQYF. The CDR3 coding sequence is TGTGCCAGCAGCTTAGGCGGGCTAGCGGGAGGCACAGATACGCAGTATTTT. Using reference TRBV7-9 and TRBJ2-3 for the parts outside the CDR3, the full variable domain is DTGVSQNPRHKITKRGQNVTFRCDPISEHNRLYWYRQTLGQGPEFLTYFQNEAQLEKSRLLSDRFSAERPKGSFSTLEIQRTEQGDSAMYLCASSLGGLAGGTDTQYFGPGTRLTVL.

V and J are TRBV6-1 and TRBJ1-2; D may be TRBD1 (5 bases). Germline loops: CDR1 MNHNS, CDR2 SASEGT. The CDR3 sequence is 12 residues long. Trimming shortened V by 4 bases and J by 10 bases, and 13 bases separated the two germline ends. CDR3 sequence: CASSGYRYDYTF. The CDR3 coding sequence is TGTGCCAGCAGTGGGTACAGGTACGACTACACCTTC.

Remarks on this clone: This specimen includes other DNA sequences encoding the same CDR3. The V gene is TRBV11-2, the J gene TRBJ2-3; D might be TRBD1 (6 bases). The CDR3 spans 14 residues. The germline CDR1 and CDR2 sequences are SGHAT and FQNNGV. The V and J ends lost 1 base and 3 bases respectively, with 8 bases between them. The CDR3 is CASSLGQGTDTQYF. CDR3 nucleotides: TGTGCCAGCAGCTTAGGGCAGGGGACAGATACGCAGTATTTT.

The rearrangement links TRBV2 to TRBJ2-3; tentatively, D is TRBD1 (5 bases). Germline V gives CDR1 SNHLY, CDR2 FYNNEI. This CDR3 has 13 amino acids. Trimming left V 8 bases short and J 2 bases short, with 11 bases between. In DNA, the CDR3 is TGTGCCAGCGGCAGGGAAATCACAGATACGCAGTATTTT. Protein product: CASGREITDTQYF. The whole variable domain, remainder taken from reference TRBV2 and TRBJ2-3, is EPEVTQTPSHQVTQMGQEVILRCVPISNHLYFYWYRQILGQKVEFLVSFYNNEISEKSEIFDDQFSVERPDGSNFTLKIRSTKLEDSAMYFCASGREITDTQYFGPGTRLTVL.

V usage is TRBV5-3 and J usage is TRBJ2-1, with 14 bases that match TRBD2. TRBV5-3 is noted as an ORF with a role that remains uncertain. This CDR3 region has 16 residues. Losses at the gene ends were 4 bases for V and 8 bases for J; bases not matched to a gene: 8. CDR3 sequence: CARSAKTSGRVHEQFF. The DNA of the CDR3 is TGTGCCAGAAGCGCGAAGACTAGCGGGAGGGTCCATGAGCAGTTCTTC.

Concerning this clone: Within the sample, other DNA sequences also encode this same CDR3. V is TRBV15 and J is TRBJ2-1; 9 nucleotides agree with TRBD1. V shed 6 bases and J 4 bases; nucleotides not matched to a gene: 7. The CDR3 has 15 amino acids. CDR1 LNHNV and CDR2 YYDKDF come from the germline V gene (reference sequence). The CDR3 nucleotides read TGTGCCACCAGTCCGGGACAGGGATCTTACAATGAGCAGTTCTTC. Translating it yields CATSPGQGSYNEQFF.

This chain connects TRBV11-3 to TRBJ2-7; D unclear. The CDR3 length is 10 residues. V shed 4 bases and J shed 11 bases, with 9 bases lying between them. In germline, CDR1 is SGHNT, CDR2 YENEEA. The CDR3 coding sequence is TGTGCCAGCAGCTGCCCCTCTAAGTACTTC. Translating gives CASSCPSKYF.

V is TRBV6-6 and J is TRBJ2-7; TRBD2 matches at 7 bases. Losses at the gene ends were 0 bases for V and 4 bases for J; bases not matched to a gene: 6. This CDR3 is built from 15 residues. CDR1 and CDR2 (germline): MNHNY, SVGAGI (reference sequence). CDR3 residues: CASSYSPSGEYEQYF. The CDR3 DNA sequence: TGTGCCAGCAGTTACTCTCCTAGCGGAGAATACGAGCAGTACTTC.

Note on this clone: A read error may explain this, as a much larger clone is one base away. Other DNA sequences within the sample encode an identical CDR3. The gene calls are TRBV7-2 and TRBJ2-2; no definite D call. Trimming removed 1 base from V and 7 bases from J, with 4 bases in between. The CDR3 is 12 residues long. In germline, CDR1 is SGHTA, CDR2 FQGNSA. CDR3 sequence (DNA): TGTGCCAGCAGCTTAGAGGTCGGGGAGCTGTTTTTT. Encoded protein: CASSLEVGELFF.

This clone was recorded only once. The gene calls are TRBV7-9 and TRBJ1-2, with D uncertain. Germline CDR1 reads SEHNR; CDR2 reads FQNEAQ (reference sequence). Trimming took off 3 bases at V and 3 bases at J, with 11 bases between the two ends. The CDR3 has 14 amino acids. The CDR3 reads CASSLNIGDYGYTF. Written as DNA, the CDR3 is TGTGCCAGCAGCTTGAATATTGGGGACTATGGCTACACCTTC.

The chain is built from TRBV6-5 and TRBJ1-2, with 7 bases identical to TRBD1. The CDR3 consists of 12 residues. The V gene end was trimmed by 6 bases and the J gene end by 6 bases; junction bases not matched to a gene: 4. Germline assignment: CDR1 MNHEY and CDR2 SVGAGI. The CDR3 nucleotides are TGTGCCAGCAGCGGACAGGCTCATGGCTACACCTTC. Encoded protein: CASSGQAHGYTF.

V is TRBV18 and J is TRBJ1-6; D uncertain. The CDR3 has 15 amino acids. V lost 2 bases and J 4 bases, leaving 9 bases between the germline ends. Germline V gene lookup returns CDR1 KGHSH and CDR2 LQKENI. CDR3 region: CASSPSQGYNSPLHF. The CDR3 DNA sequence: TGTGCCAGCTCACCAAGTCAAGGGTATAATTCACCCCTCCACTTT.

V is TRBV6-1 and J is TRBJ2-6; 7 nucleotides agree with TRBD1. J gave up 0 bases and V 4 bases, and 3 bases lay outside the gene matches. Germline V CDR1 and CDR2: MNHNS, SASEGT. The CDR3 has 16 amino acids. CDR3 amino acids: CASSGTGFSGANVLTF. CDR3 sequence (DNA): TGTGCCAGCAGTGGGACAGGTTTCTCTGGGGCCAACGTCCTGACTTTC.

V and J are TRBV2 and TRBJ2-3, with 7 nucleotides matching TRBD1. Germline CDR1 and CDR2: SNHLY and FYNNEI. There are 22 residues in the CDR3. V lost 5 bases and J lost 5; bases outside the gene matches: 31. For the CDR3, the DNA is TGTGCCAGCAGTCTCATCCGTCCAACCGGGACAGTGAACCCACGGCAGGGAGATACGCAGTATTTT. Translating gives CASSLIRPTGTVNPRQGDTQYF.

The V gene is TRBV6-5, the J gene TRBJ2-7; D remains unclear. The CDR3 spans 13 residues. V was shortened by 7 bases and J by 1 base, with 11 bases between the two germline ends. The germline CDR1 and CDR2 sequences are MNHEY and SVGAGI. In nucleotides, the CDR3 is TGTGCCAGCACCTCGGATACATCCTACGAGCAGTACTTC. Protein product: CASTSDTSYEQYF.